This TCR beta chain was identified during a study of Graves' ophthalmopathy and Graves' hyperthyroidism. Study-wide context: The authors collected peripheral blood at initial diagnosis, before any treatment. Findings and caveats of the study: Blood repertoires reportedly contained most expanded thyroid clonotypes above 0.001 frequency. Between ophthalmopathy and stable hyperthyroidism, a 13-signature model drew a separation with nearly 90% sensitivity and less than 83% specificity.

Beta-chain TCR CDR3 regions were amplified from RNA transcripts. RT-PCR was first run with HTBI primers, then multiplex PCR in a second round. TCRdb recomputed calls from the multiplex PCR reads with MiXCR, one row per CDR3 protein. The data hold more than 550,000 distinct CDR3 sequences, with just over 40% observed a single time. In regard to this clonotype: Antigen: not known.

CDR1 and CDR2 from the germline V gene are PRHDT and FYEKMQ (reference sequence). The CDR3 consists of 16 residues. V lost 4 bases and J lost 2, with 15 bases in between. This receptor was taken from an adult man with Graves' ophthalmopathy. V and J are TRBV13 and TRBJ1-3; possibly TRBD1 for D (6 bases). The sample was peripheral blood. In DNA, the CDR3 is TGTGCCAGCAGCTCCCTCCAGGGGAGGACTGGAAACACCATATATTTT. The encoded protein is CASSSLQGRTGNTIYF.